These 8 T cell receptor beta chains were sequenced from one sample in a study of Ad26.COV2.S vaccination and SARS-CoV-2 variants. Libraries were prepared by immunoSEQ multiplex PCR; TCRdb keeps only in-frame clonotypes and omits some of them. The sample yields 300,000 to 350,000 clones, 88% seen once. As for treatment: around 19 received Ad26.COV2.S at low or high dose, single or two shots; about 5 received placebo; per-sample allocation not given. On day 63 after the first injection, vaccine and placebo recipients gave samples. The sample consisted of peripheral blood, taken in a trial of Ad26.COV2.S vaccine versus placebo. The receptors here all came from a person between 18 and 59 years old who received the Ad26.COV2.S COVID-19 vaccine or a placebo.

The chain is built from TRBV7-2 and TRBJ2-1; D ambiguous. V lost 0 bases and J 8 bases, leaving 8 bases between the germline ends. The CDR3 loop spans 13 amino acids. Germline V gives CDR1 SGHTA, CDR2 FQGNSA. CDR3 sequence (DNA): TGTGCCAGCAGCTTAGCGCTACTCCATGAGCAGTTCTTC. Protein product: CASSLALLHEQFF.

This clone is a singleton in its sample. The chain employs TRBV9 and TRBJ2-5; 8 nucleotides agree with TRBD2. In germline, CDR1 is SGDLS, CDR2 YYNGEE. This CDR3 has 13 amino acids. With 5 bases clipped from V and 3 bases from J, the junction kept 3 bases outside the gene matches. This CDR3 is CASSLSGEETQYF. CDR3 coding DNA: TGTGCCAGCAGTCTTAGCGGGGAAGAGACCCAGTACTTC.

This clone appeared a single time. The V gene is TRBV29-1, the J gene TRBJ2-2; the D gene is possibly TRBD2 (5 bases). V lost 2 bases and J 7 bases, leaving 14 bases between the germline ends. This CDR3 is built from 14 residues. CDR1 is SQVTM and CDR2 is ANQGSEA in the germline V gene. The DNA of the CDR3 is TGCAGCGTTGAAAGTACCCGGGCGGGCGGGGAGCTGTTTTTT. Its translation: CSVESTRAGGELFF.

The rearrangement uses TRBV7-8 and TRBJ2-1; the match to TRBD1 covers 9 bases. The CDR3 is 13 residues long. Germline values: CDR1 SGHVS, CDR2 FQNEAQ. Losses at the gene ends were 5 bases for V and 9 bases for J; bases not matched to a gene: 5. CDR3 protein: CASSATGGGEQFF. The CDR3 coding sequence is TGTGCCAGCAGCGCCACAGGGGGCGGTGAGCAGTTCTTC.

V gene TRBV18 combines with J gene TRBJ2-2; D ambiguous. The CDR3 has 16 amino acids. The V and J ends lost 2 bases and 1 base respectively, with 11 bases between them. Germline values: CDR1 KGHSH, CDR2 LQKENI. CDR3 in DNA: TGTGCCAGCTCACCATTAGTGGCAGTGAACACCGGGGAGCTGTTTTTT. It yields the protein CASSPLVAVNTGELFF.

The chain combines TRBV28 with TRBJ2-4; D remains unclear. Germline CDR1 is MDHEN and CDR2 is SYDVKM. V was cut by 8 bases and J by 3 bases, with 14 bases left in between. The CDR3 length is 14 residues. CDR3 DNA: TGTGCCAGCGCCCCCCGATCATTCAAAAACATTCAGTACTTC. Encoded protein: CASAPRSFKNIQYF.

The CDR3 region has the DNA TGTGCCAGCAGCTTATGGGGGGGACCTAGCACAGATACGCAGTATTTT. Protein product: CASSLWGGPSTDTQYF. This chain links TRBV7-2 with TRBJ2-3; 7 positions match TRBD2. CDR3 length: 16 residues. Germline CDR1 reads SGHTA; CDR2 reads FQGNSA. V shed 2 bases and J 0 bases; nucleotides not matched to a gene: 5.

V usage is TRBV2 and J usage is TRBJ1-5; D uncertain. V gave up 5 bases and J gave up 7 bases, with 9 bases separating them. Looked up from germline, CDR1 is SNHLY and CDR2 is FYNNEI. The CDR3 sequence is 12 residues long. The CDR3 sequence: CASSIQSQPQHF. In DNA form, the CDR3 reads TGTGCCAGCAGTATCCAAAGCCAGCCCCAGCATTTT.